This entry is about one TCR beta chain. As yet, its antigen is unknown. The data were taken from a study of vaccination and CD4 T cells after COVID-19. An Oncomine TCR Beta short-read assay was used to sequence the DNA from cultured CD4+ T cells. Someone extracted genomic DNA from cultured CD4+ T cells. MiXCR, applied by TCRdb to the PCR reads, yields one record per CDR3 protein. Among about 25,000 distinct CDR3 sequences listed, approximately 49% were seen once. V shed 0 bases and J shed 0 bases, with 21 bases lying between them. This CDR3 contains 21 residues. Germline V CDR1 and CDR2: MNHEY, SVGAGI. Whole-study findings and limits: Convalescent patients showed a median approximately 83% of reactive clones that were seen only post-vaccination.

The treatment denotes: roughly nine-day PBMC culture with coronavirus spike peptide pools or control peptides (ViraFEST assay). Antigen-specific T cells were expanded with peptide pools by ViraFEST, and TCRs were then sequenced. Negative selection isolated the CD4+ T cells once the cells had been cultured for over 9 days. The TCR sequence derives from a human donor who had recovered from COVID-19. This chain connects TRBV6-5 to TRBJ1-6; no clear D. Sequenced input: CD4+ T cells from blood, cultured in vitro. CDR3 nucleotide sequence: TGTGCCAGCAGTTACTCGATAGCAAGTTCTCAGGCGAGCTCCTATAATTCACCCCTCCACTTT. Translation gives CASSYSIASSQASSYNSPLHF.